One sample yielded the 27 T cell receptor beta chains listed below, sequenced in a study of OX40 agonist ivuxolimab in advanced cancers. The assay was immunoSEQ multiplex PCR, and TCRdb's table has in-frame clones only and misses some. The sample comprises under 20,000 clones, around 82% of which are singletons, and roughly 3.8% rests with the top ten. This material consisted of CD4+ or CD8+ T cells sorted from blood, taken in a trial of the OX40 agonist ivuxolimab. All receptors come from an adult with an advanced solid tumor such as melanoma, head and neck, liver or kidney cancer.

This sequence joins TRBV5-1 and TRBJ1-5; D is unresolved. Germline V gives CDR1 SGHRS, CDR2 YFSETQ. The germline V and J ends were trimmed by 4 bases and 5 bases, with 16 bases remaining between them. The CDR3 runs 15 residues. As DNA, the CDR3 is TGCGCCAGCAGCCCGAACGGGCAGCCGGATCAGCCCCAGCATTTT. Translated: CASSPNGQPDQPQHF.

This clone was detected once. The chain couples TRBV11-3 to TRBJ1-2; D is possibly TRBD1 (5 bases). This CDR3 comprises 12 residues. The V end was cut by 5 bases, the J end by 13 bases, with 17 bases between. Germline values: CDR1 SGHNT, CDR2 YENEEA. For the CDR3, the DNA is TGTGCCAGCAGCCGGAATGATGACAGCCCCACCTTC. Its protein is CASSRNDDSPTF.

The DNA for the CDR3 is TGTGCCATCAGTCGGGGTACGAATGAGCAGTTCTTC. Translation: CAISRGTNEQFF. The chain joins TRBV10-3 to TRBJ2-1; D may be TRBD2 (5 bases). This CDR3 comprises 12 residues. CDR1 is ENHRY and CDR2 is SYGVKD in the germline V gene. Trimming cost V 5 bases and J 7 bases, with 9 bases left between them.

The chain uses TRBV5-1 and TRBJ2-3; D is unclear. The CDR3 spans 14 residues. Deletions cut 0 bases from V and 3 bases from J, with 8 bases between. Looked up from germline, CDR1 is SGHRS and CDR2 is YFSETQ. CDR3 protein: CASSLERVTDTQYF. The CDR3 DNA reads TGCGCCAGCAGCTTGGAAAGAGTGACAGATACGCAGTATTTT.

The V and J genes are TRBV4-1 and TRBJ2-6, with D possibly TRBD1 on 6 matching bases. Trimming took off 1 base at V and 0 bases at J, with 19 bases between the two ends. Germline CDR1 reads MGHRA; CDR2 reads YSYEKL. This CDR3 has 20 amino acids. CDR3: CASSQATLRGPSSGANVLTF. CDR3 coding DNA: TGCGCCAGCAGCCAAGCCACCCTCAGGGGCCCCAGCTCTGGGGCCAACGTCCTGACTTTC.

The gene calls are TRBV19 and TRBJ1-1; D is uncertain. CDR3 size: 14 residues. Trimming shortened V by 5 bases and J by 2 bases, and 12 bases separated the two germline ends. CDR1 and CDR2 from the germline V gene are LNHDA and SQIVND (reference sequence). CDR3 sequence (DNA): TGTGCCAGTAGTCGGGGAGAGGGAAACACTGAAGCTTTCTTT. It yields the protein CASSRGEGNTEAFF.

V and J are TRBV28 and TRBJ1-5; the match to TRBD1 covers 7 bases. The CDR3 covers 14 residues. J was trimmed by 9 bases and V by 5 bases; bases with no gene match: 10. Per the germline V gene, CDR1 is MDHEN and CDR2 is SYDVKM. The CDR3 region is CASSLGTVQRPQHF. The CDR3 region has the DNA TGTGCCAGCAGTCTTGGGACAGTCCAAAGGCCCCAGCATTTT.

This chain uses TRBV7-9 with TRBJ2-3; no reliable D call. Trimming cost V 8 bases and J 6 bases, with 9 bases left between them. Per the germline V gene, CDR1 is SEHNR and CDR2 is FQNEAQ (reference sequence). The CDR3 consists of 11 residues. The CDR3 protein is CASRLADTQYF. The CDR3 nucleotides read TGTGCCAGCCGTTTGGCGGATACGCAGTATTTT.

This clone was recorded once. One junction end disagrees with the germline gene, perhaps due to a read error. The CDR3, as DNA: TGTGCCAGCAGTTACTCGACAGCCGCGCCGGGCCCATTT. It is translated as CASSYSTAAPGPF. The chain combines TRBV6-5 with TRBJ1-5, with TRBD1 as a possible D gene (5 bases). Per germline, CDR1 MNHEY and CDR2 SVGAGI. The length of the CDR3 is 13 residues.

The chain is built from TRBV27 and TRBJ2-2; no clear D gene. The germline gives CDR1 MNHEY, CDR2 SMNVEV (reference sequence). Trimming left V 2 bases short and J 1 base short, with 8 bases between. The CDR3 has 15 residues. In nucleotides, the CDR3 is TGTGCCAGCAGTTTAGAAAGCAGGAACACCGGGGAGCTGTTTTTT. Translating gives CASSLESRNTGELFF.

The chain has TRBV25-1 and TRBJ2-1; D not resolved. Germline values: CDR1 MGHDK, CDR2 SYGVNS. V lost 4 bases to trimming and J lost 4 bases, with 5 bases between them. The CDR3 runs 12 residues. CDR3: CASSVLYNEQFF. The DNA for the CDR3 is TGTGCCAGCAGTGTTCTGTACAATGAGCAGTTCTTC.

CDR3 coding DNA: TGTGCCAGCAGTTACAGACAGAACACTGAAGCTTTCTTT. It encodes CASSYRQNTEAFF. V usage is TRBV7-2 and J usage is TRBJ1-1; no reliable D call. Trimming removed 6 bases at V and 1 base at J, with 9 bases between. Germline values: CDR1 SGHTA, CDR2 FQGNSA. The CDR3 length is 13 residues.

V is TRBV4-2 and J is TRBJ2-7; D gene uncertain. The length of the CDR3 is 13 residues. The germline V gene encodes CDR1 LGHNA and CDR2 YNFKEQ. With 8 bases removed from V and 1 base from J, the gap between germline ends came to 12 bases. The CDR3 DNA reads TGTGCCAGCTCCCAGGTCGAATCCTACGAGCAGTACTTC. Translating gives CASSQVESYEQYF.

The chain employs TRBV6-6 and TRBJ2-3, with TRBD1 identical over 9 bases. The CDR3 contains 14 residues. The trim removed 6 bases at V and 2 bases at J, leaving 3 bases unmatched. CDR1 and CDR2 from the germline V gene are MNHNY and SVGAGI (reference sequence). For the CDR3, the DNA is TGTGCCAGCAGGGGACAGGGAGTCACAGATACGCAGTATTTT. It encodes CASRGQGVTDTQYF.

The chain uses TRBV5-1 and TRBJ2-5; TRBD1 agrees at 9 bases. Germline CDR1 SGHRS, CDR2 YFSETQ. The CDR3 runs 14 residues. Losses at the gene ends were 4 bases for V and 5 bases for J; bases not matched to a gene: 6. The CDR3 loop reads CASSLGTGYETQYF. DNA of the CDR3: TGCGCCAGCAGCCTCGGGACAGGGTATGAGACCCAGTACTTC.

CDR3 bases: TGTGCCAGCTCACTCCCTGCCGGGGGGGAGACCCAGTACTTC. Translated, it gives CASSLPAGGETQYF. V and J are TRBV18 and TRBJ2-5; 7 bases align to TRBD2. Germline loops: CDR1 KGHSH, CDR2 LQKENI. The CDR3 has 14 amino acids. J was trimmed by 5 bases and V by 4 bases; bases with no gene match: 7. Together with reference TRBV18 and TRBJ2-5, the CDR3 gives the full variable domain: NAGVMQNPRHLVRRRGQEARLRCSPMKGHSHVYWYRQLPEEGLKFMVYLQKENIIDESGMPKERFSAEFPKEGPSILRIQQVVRGDSAAYFCASSLPAGGETQYFGPGTRLLVL.

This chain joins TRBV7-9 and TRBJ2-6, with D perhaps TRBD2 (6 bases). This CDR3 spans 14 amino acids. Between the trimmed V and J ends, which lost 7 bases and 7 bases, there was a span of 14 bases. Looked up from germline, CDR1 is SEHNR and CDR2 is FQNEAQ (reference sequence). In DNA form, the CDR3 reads TGTGCCAGCATGGGGGGAGTTGATGCCAACGTCCTGACTTTC. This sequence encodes CASMGGVDANVLTF.

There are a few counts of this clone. This CDR3 reads CASSLRGGDTQYF. CDR3 in DNA: TGTGCCAGCAGCCTCCGGGGGGGAGATACGCAGTATTTT. The V call is TRBV9, the J call TRBJ2-3; 8 bases are a match to TRBD2. The junction had 3 bases not matched to a gene; V was cut back by 4 bases and J by 5 bases. The CDR3 totals 13 residues. CDR1 and CDR2 from the germline V gene are SGDLS and YYNGEE.

Here the CDR3 reads CASSTLGGSVSGELFF. For the CDR3, the DNA is TGTGCCAGCAGCACTTTGGGCGGGAGTGTCTCCGGGGAGCTGTTTTTT. This sequence joins TRBV5-6 and TRBJ2-2; 7 nucleotides match TRBD2. The CDR3 is 16 residues long. Germline CDR1 SGHDT, CDR2 YYEEEE. V shed 4 bases and J 6 bases; nucleotides not matched to a gene: 12.

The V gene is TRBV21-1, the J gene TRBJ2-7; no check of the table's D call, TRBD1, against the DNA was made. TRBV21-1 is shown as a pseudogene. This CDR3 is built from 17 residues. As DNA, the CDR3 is TGTGCCAGCAGCTCTCAGGGGAGACAGGGCGTTTCCTACGAGCAGTACTTC. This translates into CASSSQGRQGVSYEQYF.

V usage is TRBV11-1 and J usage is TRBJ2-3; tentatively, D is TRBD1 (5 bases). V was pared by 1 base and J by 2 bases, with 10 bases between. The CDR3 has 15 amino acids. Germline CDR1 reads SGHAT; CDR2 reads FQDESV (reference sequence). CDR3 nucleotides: TGTGCCAGCAGCTTAGGCAGGGTCATCACAGATACGCAGTATTTT. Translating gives CASSLGRVITDTQYF. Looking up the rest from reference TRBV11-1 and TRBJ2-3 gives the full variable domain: EAEVAQSPRYKITEKSQAVAFWCDPISGHATLYWYRQILGQGPELLVQFQDESVVDDSQLPKDRFSAERLKGVDSTLKIQPAELGDSAMYLCASSLGRVITDTQYFGPGTRLTVL.

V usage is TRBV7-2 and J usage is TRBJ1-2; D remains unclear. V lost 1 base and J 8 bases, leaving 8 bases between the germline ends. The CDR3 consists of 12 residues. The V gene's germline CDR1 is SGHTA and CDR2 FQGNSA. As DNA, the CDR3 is TGTGCCAGCAGCTTAGAAATGGGCGGCTACACCTTC. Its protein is CASSLEMGGYTF.

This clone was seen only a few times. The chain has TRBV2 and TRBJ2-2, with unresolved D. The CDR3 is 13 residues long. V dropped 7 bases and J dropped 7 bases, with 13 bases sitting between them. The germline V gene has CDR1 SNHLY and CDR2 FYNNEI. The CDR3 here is CASKSTDIGELFF. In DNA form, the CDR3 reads TGTGCCAGCAAGAGTACAGATATCGGGGAGCTGTTTTTT. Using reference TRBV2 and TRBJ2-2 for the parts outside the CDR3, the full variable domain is EPEVTQTPSHQVTQMGQEVILRCVPISNHLYFYWYRQILGQKVEFLVSFYNNEISEKSEIFDDQFSVERPDGSNFTLKIRSTKLEDSAMYFCASKSTDIGELFFGEGSRLTVL.

CDR3 nucleotide sequence: TGTGCCAGCAGTTTATCCCCGGCCTTCACCGGGGAGCTGTTTTTT. It is translated as CASSLSPAFTGELFF. V and J are TRBV27 and TRBJ2-2; no clear D gene. Trimming shortened V by 0 bases and J by 4 bases, and 9 bases separated the two germline ends. Germline CDR1 reads MNHEY; CDR2 reads SMNVEV (reference sequence). CDR3 length equals 15 residues.

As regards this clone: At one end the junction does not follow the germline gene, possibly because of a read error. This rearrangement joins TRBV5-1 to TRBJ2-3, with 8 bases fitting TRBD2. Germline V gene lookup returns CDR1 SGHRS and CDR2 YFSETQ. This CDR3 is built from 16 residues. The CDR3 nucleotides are TGCGCCAGCAGCTTTTTACTAGCGGTTAGCACAGATACGCAGTGTTTT. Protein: CASSFLLAVSTDTQCF.

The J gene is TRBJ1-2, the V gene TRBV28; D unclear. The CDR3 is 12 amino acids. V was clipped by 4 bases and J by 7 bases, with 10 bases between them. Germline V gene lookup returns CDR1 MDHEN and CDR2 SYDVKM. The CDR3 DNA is TGTGCCAGCAGTTACCAGAGCTCTGGCTACACCTTC. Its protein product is CASSYQSSGYTF.

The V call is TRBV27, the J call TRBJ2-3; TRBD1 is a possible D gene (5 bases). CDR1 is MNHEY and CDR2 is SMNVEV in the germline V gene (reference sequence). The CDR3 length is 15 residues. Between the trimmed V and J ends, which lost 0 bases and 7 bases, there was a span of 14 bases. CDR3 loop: CASSLSDGQRYTQYF. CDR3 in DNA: TGTGCCAGCAGTTTATCGGACGGACAAAGGTATACGCAGTATTTT.